A selection of T cell receptor beta chains follows, all from one sample in a study of blood T cell repertoires in COVID-19. Sequenced by immunoSEQ multiplex PCR; TCRdb stores in-frame clones only, minus some. Among 150,000 to 200,000 clones, about 79% were seen once, and the ten largest hold roughly 15%. What was sequenced was PBMCs or T cells enriched from blood (not recorded which). The receptors shown here come from a man aged 50 or older who had recovered from COVID-19. Each CDR3 is given with its conserved first and last residue. The D gene is left open where the match is weak. A clone size is listed for some rows: how often the clone was seen (once, few, many), or a class if it is expanded.

>TRBV7-3|TRBJ2-5|-|-
CASSLGHQETQYF
TGTGCCAGCAGCCTCGGACATCAAGAGACCCAGTACTTC
>TRBV6-2/TRBV6-3|TRBJ2-7|-|-
CASSYSGLPPYEQYF
TGTGCCAGCAGTTACTCTGGGCTCCCACCCTACGAGCAGTACTTC
>TRBV4-1|TRBJ2-6|-|-
CASSHTVPSGVLTF
TGCGCCAGCAGCCATACAGTCCCCTCCGGCGTCCTGACTTTC
>TRBV2|TRBJ1-2|-|-
CASSVGQFYGYTF
TGTGCCAGCAGTGTCGGACAGTTCTATGGCTACACCTTC
>TRBV7-9|TRBJ2-5|-|TRBD1
CASSGNTGVQETQYF
TGTGCCAGCAGCGGGAACACAGGGGTTCAAGAGACCCAGTACTTC
>TRBV4-1|TRBJ2-5|-|TRBD2
CASSQDSGGGQETQYF
TGCGCCAGCAGCCAAGATAGCGGGGGCGGCCAAGAGACCCAGTACTTC
>TRBV19|TRBJ1-4|-|-
CASSIAVATNEKLFF
TGTGCCAGTAGTATAGCGGTTGCAACTAATGAAAAACTGTTTTTT
>TRBV27|TRBJ1-2|-|TRBD1
CASSSWDSTNYGYTF
TGTGCCAGCTCTTCGTGGGACAGCACTAACTATGGCTACACCTTC
>TRBV30|TRBJ1-1|-|-
CAWTWLNTEAFF
TGTGCCTGGACCTGGCTGAACACTGAAGCTTTCTTT
>TRBV10-2|TRBJ1-2|-|-
CASSETGIRGYTF
TGCGCCAGCAGTGAGACAGGGATTCGAGGCTACACCTTC
>TRBV2|TRBJ2-7|-|-
CASSKQGHEQYF
TGTGCCAGCAGTAAACAGGGTCACGAGCAGTACTTC
>TRBV5-1|TRBJ1-4|-|TRBD1
CASSSPGQGGEKLFF
TGCGCCAGCAGCTCGCCGGGACAGGGTGGAGAAAAACTGTTTTTT
>TRBV19|TRBJ1-4|-|-
CASSQGIKEKLFF
TGTGCCAGTAGTCAGGGGATTAAAGAAAAACTGTTTTTT
>TRBV3-1/TRBV3-2|TRBJ1-2|-|TRBD1
CASSPDRGLYGYTF
TGTGCCAGCAGCCCGGACAGGGGGCTTTATGGCTACACCTTC
>TRBV10-1|TRBJ1-3|-|-
CASSGRISGNTIYF
TGCGCCAGCAGTGGGCGGATCTCTGGAAACACCATATATTTT
>TRBV7-9|TRBJ2-5|-|TRBD2
CASSFSGGQETQYF
TGTGCCAGCAGCTTTAGCGGGGGCCAAGAGACCCAGTACTTC
>TRBV18|TRBJ1-2|once|-
CASSPPKVGANYGYTF
TGTGCCAGCTCACCACCGAAGGTGGGGGCGAACTATGGCTACACCTTC
>TRBV6-5|TRBJ1-1|-|-
CASSYGFGGRNTEAFF
TGTGCCAGCAGTTACGGTTTCGGGGGACGGAACACTGAAGCTTTCTTT
>TRBV7-3|TRBJ2-5|-|-
CASSLTQQETQYF
TGTGCCAGCAGCTTAACACAGCAAGAGACCCAGTACTTC
>TRBV19|TRBJ1-3|-|TRBD1
CASSRSGTGAGNTIYF
TGTGCCAGTAGTCGATCCGGGACAGGGGCTGGAAACACCATATATTTT
>TRBV9|TRBJ2-7|-|TRBD2
CASSVEAGTRTYEQYF
TGTGCCAGCAGCGTGGAGGCCGGGACTAGGACCTACGAGCAGTACTTC
>TRBV7-9|TRBJ1-2|few|TRBD1
CASSYGTESHGYTF
TGTGCCAGCAGTTACGGGACAGAATCTCATGGCTACACCTTC
>TRBV28|TRBJ2-1|-|TRBD1
CASSSNDRGQFF
TGTGCCAGCAGTTCCAATGACAGGGGGCAGTTCTTC
>TRBV6-6|TRBJ1-1|-|-
CASSPRGGSYTEAFF
TGTGCCAGCAGTCCCCGGGGGGGGTCCTACACTGAAGCTTTCTTT
>TRBV10-2|TRBJ1-3|-|-
CASSARGASGNTIYF
TGCGCCAGCAGTGCCCGCGGGGCCTCGGGAAACACCATATATTTT
>TRBV7-6|TRBJ1-6|-|TRBD1
CASSMTGLDSPLHF
TGTGCCAGCAGCATGACAGGGTTGGATTCACCCCTCCACTTT
>TRBV4-1|TRBJ2-5|-|-
CASSQDPGIKTQYF
TGCGCCAGCAGCCAAGATCCAGGAATTAAGACCCAGTACTTC
>TRBV19|TRBJ1-2|-|-
CASSTGEYGYTF
TGTGCCAGTAGTACAGGGGAGTATGGCTACACCTTC